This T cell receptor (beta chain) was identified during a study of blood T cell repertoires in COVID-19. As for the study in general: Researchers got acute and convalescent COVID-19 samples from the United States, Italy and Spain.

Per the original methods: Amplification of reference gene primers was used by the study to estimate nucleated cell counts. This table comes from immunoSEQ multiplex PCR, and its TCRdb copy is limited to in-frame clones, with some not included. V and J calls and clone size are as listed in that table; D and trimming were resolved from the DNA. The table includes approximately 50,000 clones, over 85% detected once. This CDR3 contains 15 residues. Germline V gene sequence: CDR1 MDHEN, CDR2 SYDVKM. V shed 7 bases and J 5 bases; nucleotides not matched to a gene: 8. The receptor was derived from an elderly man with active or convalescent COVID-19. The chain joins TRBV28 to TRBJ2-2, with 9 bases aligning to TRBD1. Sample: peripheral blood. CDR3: CASKPQGAPTGELFF. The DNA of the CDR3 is TGTGCCAGCAAACCACAGGGGGCGCCAACCGGGGAGCTGTTTTTT.